The 21 T cell receptor beta chains below were found in one sample sequenced in a study of CD8 T cells in Susac syndrome. After extraction with the RNeasy kit, about 0.45 to 1 ug of the RNA was reverse transcribed using random hexamers. TCRdb redid the calling of the immunoSEQ multiplex PCR reads with MiXCR, one entry per CDR3 protein. The repertoire includes some 100,000 distinct CDR3 sequences, 80% to 95% of them detected once, and approximately 0.13% sits in the top ten. The material sequenced was CD4+ T cells from PBMCs. The source is a human donor in good health.

This rearrangement joins TRBV6-2 or TRBV6-3 to TRBJ1-1; D gene uncertain. Trimming pared 4 bases from V and 1 base from J, leaving 10 bases between. Germline-derived CDR1 and CDR2 are MNHEY and SVGEGT. The CDR3 loop spans 14 amino acids. The CDR3 DNA sequence: TGTGCCAGCAGTTTTCAAGACACGAACACTGAAGCTTTCTTT. Translation: CASSFQDTNTEAFF.

This chain uses TRBV7-2 with TRBJ2-3; D is undetermined. V lost 5 bases, J lost 1 base, and 10 bases lay in between. CDR3 length: 14 amino acids. Looked up from germline, CDR1 is SGHTA and CDR2 is FQGNSA. CDR3 sequence: CASSLSAGTDTQYF. The CDR3 region has the DNA TGTGCCAGCAGCCTGAGTGCCGGCACAGATACGCAGTATTTT.

The chain carries TRBV15 and TRBJ1-1; D unclear. Germline loops: CDR1 LNHNV, CDR2 YYDKDF (reference sequence). V lost 1 base, J lost 8 bases, and 8 bases lay in between. CDR3 size: 12 residues. In nucleotides, the CDR3 is TGTGCCACCAGCAGAGCATGGGCGGAAGCTTTCTTT. This encodes CATSRAWAEAFF. Filled out from reference TRBV15 and TRBJ1-1, the complete variable domain reads DAMVIQNPRYQVTQFGKPVTLSCSQTLNHNVMYWYQQKSSQAPKLLFHYYDKDFNNEADTPDNFQSRRPNTSFCFLDIRSPGLGDTAMYLCATSRAWAEAFFGQGTRLTVV.

The chain recombines TRBV5-1 with TRBJ2-3; 11 bases match TRBD1. The CDR3 is made up of 16 amino acids. Germline CDR1 and CDR2: SGHRS and YFSETQ. The J segment lost 6 bases and the V segment lost 4 bases, leaving 10 bases of the junction unmatched. The CDR3 sequence is CASSHSGQGATDTQYF. DNA for the CDR3: TGCGCCAGCAGCCACTCCGGACAGGGGGCAACGGATACGCAGTATTTT.

V gene TRBV20-1 combines with J gene TRBJ2-7, with 10 bases that match TRBD2. CDR1 is DFQATT and CDR2 is SNEGSKA in the germline V gene (reference sequence). V shed 6 bases and J 3 bases; nucleotides not matched to a gene: 8. The CDR3 is 14 residues long. Written as DNA, the CDR3 is TGCAGTGCAGTGAGCGGGGGGGCCCGCTACGAGCAGTACTTC. Protein product: CSAVSGGARYEQYF.

This chain joins TRBV15 and TRBJ1-5, with D hard to call. Germline V gives CDR1 LNHNV, CDR2 YYDKDF (reference sequence). V lost 0 bases and J lost 7, with 16 bases in between. This CDR3 spans 16 amino acids. CDR3 loop: CATSREDFTVRQPQHF. In DNA, the CDR3 is TGTGCCACCAGCAGAGAGGATTTCACCGTCCGACAGCCCCAGCATTTT.

The chain links TRBV27 to TRBJ2-6; no clear D gene. The CDR3 length is 12 residues. Germline CDR1 and CDR2: MNHEY and SMNVEV (reference sequence). Deletions cut 10 bases from V and 2 bases from J, with 6 bases between. CDR3 sequence: CATTTGANVLTF. In DNA, the CDR3 is TGTGCCACAACAACTGGGGCCAACGTCCTGACTTTC.

The chain couples TRBV7-2 to TRBJ1-1; the D is unclear. Germline CDR1 and CDR2: SGHTA and FQGNSA. With 3 bases removed from V and 4 bases from J, the gap between germline ends came to 12 bases. CDR3 length equals 14 residues. For the CDR3, the DNA is TGTGCCAGCAGCTTTCAGTTTGGTGGCACTGAAGCTTTCTTT. It yields the protein CASSFQFGGTEAFF.

The rearrangement uses TRBV25-1 and TRBJ1-2; tentatively, D is TRBD1 (5 bases). The CDR3 runs to 10 residues. Trimming took off 11 bases at V and 7 bases at J, with 11 bases between the two ends. Germline V gene lookup returns CDR1 MGHDK and CDR2 SYGVNS. CDR3 sequence: CAVWGGGYTF. The CDR3 nucleotides read TGTGCCGTCTGGGGGGGTGGCTACACCTTC.

This rearrangement joins TRBV4-3 to TRBJ2-5; unclear D gene. CDR3 size: 13 residues. Looked up from germline, CDR1 is LGHNA and CDR2 is YSLEER. V lost 0 bases and J lost 5, with 7 bases in between. The CDR3 spells CASSQDPLETQYF. The CDR3 bases are TGCGCCAGCAGCCAAGATCCCCTGGAGACCCAGTACTTC.

J is TRBJ1-5 and V is TRBV30; possible D gene TRBD1, 5 bases. The CDR3 has 18 residues. Germline CDR1 is GTSNPN and CDR2 is SVGIG (reference sequence). With 0 bases removed from V and 1 base from J, the gap between germline ends came to 19 bases. CDR3 loop: CAWSVGPGPSVSNQPQHF. The DNA of the CDR3 is TGTGCCTGGAGTGTGGGGCCAGGCCCCTCCGTGAGCAATCAGCCCCAGCATTTT.

There are a few counts of this clonotype. CDR3 nucleotides: TGTGCCAGCAGCACGAAGCGGGAGGGAGCGGACGAGCAGTACTTC. Its protein product is CASSTKREGADEQYF. The chain links TRBV7-9 to TRBJ2-7, with 10 bases matching TRBD2. With 5 bases clipped from V and 5 bases from J, the junction kept 9 bases outside the gene matches. CDR1 and CDR2 from the germline V gene are SEHNR and FQNEAQ (reference sequence). The CDR3 loop spans 15 amino acids.

The chain recombines TRBV6-6 with TRBJ2-5; D is unresolved. CDR1 and CDR2 (germline): MNHNY, SVGAGI (reference sequence). The CDR3 sequence is 13 residues long. V lost 7 bases to trimming and J lost 4 bases, with 13 bases between them. The chain's CDR3 is CASTIQARETQYF. The CDR3 DNA reads TGTGCCAGCACCATTCAGGCCCGAGAGACCCAGTACTTC.

DNA of the CDR3: TGTGCCAGCAGAGGAAGCGGGACCTCCTACAATGAGCAGTTCTTC. This translates into CASRGSGTSYNEQFF. V gene TRBV12-3 or TRBV12-4 combines with J gene TRBJ2-1, with 7 bases lining up with TRBD2. Unmatched junction bases numbered 5, after V lost 6 bases and J lost 0 bases. The CDR3 totals 15 residues.

This chain joins TRBV23-1 and TRBJ1-2; D remains unclear. TRBV23-1 qualifies as an ORF whose function is uncertain. Trimming cost V 4 bases and J 4 bases, with 13 bases left between them. The CDR3 has 14 residues. The CDR3 region has the DNA TGCGCCAGCAGTCCATCAAGCCTCGTCTATGGCTACACCTTC. Amino acids: CASSPSSLVYGYTF.

The chain recombines TRBV6-2 or TRBV6-3 with TRBJ1-1, with 7 bases fitting TRBD1. Trimming took 2 bases from V and 4 from J; bases not matched to a gene: 7. The V gene's germline CDR1 is MNHEY and CDR2 SVGEGT. This CDR3 region has 15 residues. CDR3 in amino acids: CASSYLRQGTTEAFF. For the CDR3, the DNA is TGTGCCAGCAGTTACCTTAGACAGGGTACCACTGAAGCTTTCTTT.

The gene calls are TRBV5-1 and TRBJ1-1, with D uncertain. The CDR3 has 9 residues. From germline, CDR1 is SGHRS and CDR2 YFSETQ. Trimming pared 1 base from V and 11 bases from J, leaving 3 bases between. The CDR3 nucleotides read TGCGCCAGCAGCTTGCTCGCTTTCTTT. Translation gives CASSLLAFF.

J is TRBJ1-2 and V is TRBV20-1; no firm D call. CDR1 and CDR2 (germline): DFQATT, SNEGSKA (reference sequence). V was cut by 0 bases and J by 4 bases, with 18 bases left in between. This CDR3 has 16 amino acids. The CDR3 coding sequence is TGCAGTGCTAGAGATCCGAAGCAGCTCCAACCCTATGGCTACACCTTC. Protein: CSARDPKQLQPYGYTF.

The chain links TRBV5-1 to TRBJ2-7; weak D call: TRBD2 (6 bases). Germline CDR1 is SGHRS and CDR2 is YFSETQ. The germline V and J ends were trimmed by 4 bases and 3 bases, with 20 bases remaining between them. The CDR3 has 16 amino acids. DNA of the CDR3: TGCGCCAGCAGCCTCGGTCAGGAGGGAGACTTCTACGAGCAGTACTTC. The encoded protein is CASSLGQEGDFYEQYF.

This rearrangement joins TRBV5-4 to TRBJ2-1; D gene unclear. The V end was cut by 0 bases, the J end by 7 bases, with 5 bases between. The CDR3 runs 12 residues. CDR1 is SGHNT, CDR2 YYREEE, per germline (reference sequence). The CDR3 bases are TGTGCCAGCAGCTTGGAAAGGAATGAGCAGTTCTTC. This translates into CASSLERNEQFF.

The chain uses TRBV3-1 and TRBJ2-2; 7 positions match TRBD1. CDR1 and CDR2 from the germline V gene are LGHDT and YNNKEL (reference sequence). This CDR3 comprises 16 residues. V lost 5 bases and J lost 1; bases outside the gene matches: 7. CDR3 sequence (DNA): TGTGCCAGCAGCAAGACCGGGACAGTGAACACCGGGGAGCTGTTTTTT. Translating it yields CASSKTGTVNTGELFF.